The 22 T cell receptor beta chains reported below all come from one sample, sequenced in a study of immune cell composition in non-small cell lung cancer. Normal lung was sampled as far from the tumour as possible, at least 3 cm. Sequencing was performed with immunoSEQ multiplex PCR; in TCRdb, only in-frame clones are kept and a portion is missing. In the table there are under 3,000 clones, roughly four fifths of which are singletons. Material for sequencing was non-adjacent lung tissue. These receptors were taken from a human donor with non-small cell lung cancer.

A few counts support this clone. J is TRBJ2-1 and V is TRBV23-1; D remains unclear. TRBV23-1 is identified as an open reading frame with a role that is uncertain. This CDR3 spans 15 amino acids. Trimming stripped 8 bases from V and 0 bases from J, with 14 bases between. The CDR3 DNA reads as TGCGCCAGCTCGGCCGGAGCAAGCTCCTACAATGAGCAGTTCTTC. It translates to CASSAGASSYNEQFF.

This clone was seen a few times. The chain is built from TRBV6-6 and TRBJ2-1; no reliable D call. V was cut by 5 bases and J by 10 bases, with 9 bases left in between. From germline, CDR1 is MNHNY and CDR2 SVGAGI (reference sequence). The CDR3 covers 11 residues. As DNA, the CDR3 is TGTGCCAGCAGTCAACTACAAGAGCAGTTCTTC. Protein: CASSQLQEQFF.

The chain has TRBV2 and TRBJ1-4; D is possibly TRBD1 (6 bases). CDR3 length: 14 residues. Trimming left V 4 bases short and J 4 bases short, with 10 bases between. Looked up from germline, CDR1 is SNHLY and CDR2 is FYNNEI. CDR3 protein: CASSVDRFNEKLFF. In DNA form, the CDR3 reads TGTGCCAGCAGTGTAGACAGGTTTAATGAAAAACTGTTTTTT.

The chain uses TRBV9 and TRBJ2-2; D is uncertain. The CDR3 has 14 residues. The ends were cut back, 0 bases at V and 4 bases at J, with 7 bases in the middle. CDR1 and CDR2 (germline): SGDLS, YYNGEE. CDR3 bases: TGTGCCAGCAGCGTAGCTTCCCCCACCGGGGAGCTGTTTTTT. Its translation is CASSVASPTGELFF.

V and J are TRBV5-5 and TRBJ2-3; 9 bases fit TRBD1. This CDR3 has 13 residues. V gave up 1 base and J gave up 9 bases; unmatched junction bases: 3. Germline V CDR1 and CDR2: SGHKS, YYEKEE (reference sequence). The CDR3 nucleotides read TGTGCCAGCAGCTTGACTGGACAGGGGACGCAGTATTTT. This codes for CASSLTGQGTQYF.

The J gene is TRBJ2-6, the V gene TRBV30; 7 nucleotides agree with TRBD1. The V and J ends lost 0 bases and 1 base, in that order; junction bases with no gene match: 9. Looked up from germline, CDR1 is GTSNPN and CDR2 is SVGIG (reference sequence). The CDR3 totals 18 residues. The CDR3 reads CAWSVEGRGKSGANVLTF. The DNA for the CDR3 is TGTGCCTGGAGTGTAGAAGGCAGGGGGAAATCTGGGGCCAACGTCCTGACTTTC.

V and J are TRBV6-5 and TRBJ1-1; TRBD1 is a possible D gene (5 bases). The germline V gene encodes CDR1 MNHEY and CDR2 SVGAGI. The CDR3 is 14 amino acids. Deletions cut 7 bases from V and 0 bases from J, with 12 bases between. The CDR3 sequence: CASKIDSMNTEAFF. In nucleotides, the CDR3 is TGTGCCAGCAAAATCGACAGCATGAACACTGAAGCTTTCTTT.

The chain couples TRBV11-1 to TRBJ2-3; TRBD2 matches at 10 bases. This CDR3 has 17 amino acids. CDR1 SGHAT and CDR2 FQDESV come from the germline V gene (reference sequence). Trimming at V came to 5 bases and at J to 2 bases, leaving 10 bases not matched to a gene. The CDR3 region is CASSPRWTSGYTDTQYF. DNA of the CDR3: TGTGCCAGCAGCCCCCGGTGGACTAGCGGATACACAGATACGCAGTATTTT.

By share, this clone counts as large (0.1 to 1%). The V gene is TRBV7-8, the J gene TRBJ1-5; 7 bases are shared with TRBD1. The CDR3 spans 13 residues. Germline V gene lookup returns CDR1 SGHVS and CDR2 FQNEAQ. Trimming cost V 10 bases and J 4 bases; bases outside gene matches: 7. Here the CDR3 reads CATTGDRNQPQHF. In DNA form, the CDR3 reads TGTGCCACGACCGGGGACAGAAATCAGCCCCAGCATTTT.

The chain uses TRBV7-9 and TRBJ2-7; 11 bases map to TRBD2. The germline gives CDR1 SEHNR, CDR2 FQNEAQ (reference sequence). This CDR3 is 16 amino acids long. V was clipped by 4 bases and J by 0 bases; unmatched bases: 5. Written as DNA, the CDR3 is TGTGCCAGCAGCTCCCCGACTAGCGGGGACTCCTACGAGCAGTACTTC. Its translation: CASSSPTSGDSYEQYF.

The chain carries TRBV10-3 and TRBJ2-4; 9 bases align to TRBD1. This CDR3 has 14 residues. Losses at the gene ends were 9 bases for V and 4 bases for J; bases not matched to a gene: 7. Germline V gives CDR1 ENHRY, CDR2 SYGVKD. The CDR3 region is CAMAPGQGKNIQYF. The CDR3 DNA reads TGTGCCATGGCCCCGGGACAGGGAAAAAACATTCAGTACTTC.

The chain joins TRBV7-9 to TRBJ2-5; maybe TRBD1 (5 bases). There are 14 residues in the CDR3. CDR1 SEHNR and CDR2 FQNEAQ come from the germline V gene (reference sequence). V lost 2 bases, J lost 1 base, and 8 bases lay in between. The CDR3 DNA is TGTGCCAGCAGCTTACAGGGAAGCCAAGAGACCCAGTACTTC. This translates into CASSLQGSQETQYF.

The J gene is TRBJ1-1, the V gene TRBV2; D remains unclear. V was cut by 7 bases and J by 1 base, with 7 bases left in between. The CDR3 spans 12 residues. Germline V gene sequence: CDR1 SNHLY, CDR2 FYNNEI. CDR3 coding DNA: TGTGCCAGCACAGAACCGAACACTGAAGCTTTCTTT. Its protein product is CASTEPNTEAFF.

The chain is built from TRBV6-1 and TRBJ1-5; perhaps TRBD1 as D (5 bases). Trimming removed 6 bases from V and 5 bases from J, with 8 bases in between. The CDR3 sequence is 12 residues long. Per germline, CDR1 MNHNS and CDR2 SASEGT. The CDR3 DNA reads as TGTGCCAGCAGCGGGGGGGATCAGCCCCAGCATTTT. It codes for CASSGGDQPQHF.

This chain uses TRBV7-3 with TRBJ2-7, with a weak D call TRBD1 (6 bases). Trimming removed 4 bases at V and 3 bases at J, with 28 bases between. This CDR3 contains 19 residues. Germline lookup yields CDR1 SGHTA and CDR2 FQGTGA. The DNA of the CDR3 is TGTGCCAGCAGCTCAACCCCCCCCCTACAGGGATCCCTTTACTACGAGCAGTACTTC. Protein product: CASSSTPPLQGSLYYEQYF.

The chain uses TRBV7-2 and TRBJ2-1, with D uncertain. CDR1 is SGHTA, CDR2 FQGNSA, per germline. This CDR3 has 16 amino acids. V was clipped by 0 bases and J by 2 bases, with 11 bases between them. CDR3 region: CASSLAQAGAYNEQFF. The CDR3 DNA reads as TGTGCCAGCAGCTTAGCGCAGGCAGGCGCCTACAATGAGCAGTTCTTC. Full variable domain (outside the CDR3, taken from reference TRBV7-2 and TRBJ2-1): GAGVSQSPSNKVTEKGKDVELRCDPISGHTALYWYRQSLGQGLEFLIYFQGNSAPDKSGLPSDRFSAERTGGSVSTLTIQRTQQEDSAVYLCASSLAQAGAYNEQFFGPGTRLTVL.

This chain joins TRBV5-1 and TRBJ2-7, with 7 bases lining up with TRBD2. Losses at the gene ends were 2 bases for V and 2 bases for J; bases not matched to a gene: 16. The CDR3 sequence is 18 residues long. Germline lookup yields CDR1 SGHRS and CDR2 YFSETQ. CDR3 nucleotide sequence: TGCGCCAGCAGCTTACGCGGGGCCACTAGCGTAAGGACCTACGAGCAGTACTTC. Residues: CASSLRGATSVRTYEQYF.

J is TRBJ1-1 and V is TRBV7-3; the match to TRBD1 covers 7 bases. V lost 5 bases, J lost 1 base, and 4 bases stayed unmatched. Germline-derived CDR1 and CDR2 are SGHTA and FQGTGA. The CDR3 consists of 14 residues. The CDR3 sequence: CASSRDRGNTEAFF. The CDR3 coding sequence is TGTGCCAGCAGCCGGGACAGAGGGAACACTGAAGCTTTCTTT.

This clone was picked up a small number of times. The gene calls are TRBV19 and TRBJ1-5, with D maybe TRBD1 (6 bases). The CDR3 spans 15 residues. The V gene's germline CDR1 is LNHDA and CDR2 SQIVND (reference sequence). V was clipped by 5 bases and J by 5 bases, with 16 bases between them. The CDR3 coding sequence is TGTGCCAGTAGTCCCTACGGACAGATGGATCAGCCCCAGCATTTT. Translation gives CASSPYGQMDQPQHF.

The chain links TRBV19 to TRBJ2-3; 7 nucleotides agree with TRBD1. The CDR3 contains 15 residues. From germline, CDR1 is LNHDA and CDR2 SQIVND (reference sequence). The junction had 5 bases not matched to a gene; V was cut back by 3 bases and J by 2 bases. The CDR3 bases are TGTGCCAGTAGTATTAGGACAGGATTCACAGATACGCAGTATTTT. It translates to CASSIRTGFTDTQYF.

This rearrangement joins TRBV11-2 to TRBJ1-6, with TRBD1 identical over 10 bases. The trim removed 3 bases at V and 18 bases at J, leaving 8 bases unmatched. The CDR3 contains 13 residues. Germline CDR1 reads SGHAT; CDR2 reads FQNNGV. CDR3 nucleotide sequence: TGTGCCAGCAGCTTCGCCGGGACAGGGGCGCCCCACTTT. Translating it yields CASSFAGTGAPHF.

A single count supports this clone. This chain links TRBV5-6 with TRBJ2-3, with 7 bases fitting TRBD2. Germline CDR1 is SGHDT and CDR2 is YYEEEE. The length of the CDR3 is 15 residues. The J segment lost 2 bases and the V segment lost 3 bases, leaving 6 bases of the junction unmatched. The DNA of the CDR3 is TGTGCCAGCAGCTCATTAAGCGGGACCACAGATACGCAGTATTTT. Protein: CASSSLSGTTDTQYF. The full variable domain, its missing parts supplied by reference TRBV5-6 and TRBJ2-3, is DAGVTQSPTHLIKTRGQQVTLRCSPKSGHDTVSWYQQALGQGPQFIFQYYEEEERQRGNFPDRFSGHQFPNYSSELNVNALLLGDSALYLCASSSLSGTTDTQYFGPGTRLTVL.